The 23 T cell receptor beta chains below were found in one sample sequenced in a study of blood T cell repertoires in COVID-19. Measured with immunoSEQ multiplex PCR; TCRdb has only the in-frame clones, and not every one. Seen here are approximately 170,000 clones, around 82% observed once, and the top ten hold around 7%. What was sequenced was peripheral blood. The receptors derive from a man aged 80 or over with COVID-19, enrolled during active disease.

The genes are TRBV25-1 and TRBJ2-3; D is ambiguous. This CDR3 is 13 amino acids long. V lost 1 base to trimming and J lost 1 base, with 3 bases between them. The germline gives CDR1 MGHDK, CDR2 SYGVNS. CDR3 protein: CASSESGTDTQYF. CDR3 bases: TGTGCCAGCAGTGAATCAGGCACAGATACGCAGTATTTT.

With regard to this clone: At one boundary the junction diverges from the germline segment, which might be a read error. The CDR3 region has the DNA TGTGCCAGCAGCGAAGGCAGGTCTTGGTCAGATACGCAGTATTTT. Translating it yields CASSEGRSWSDTQYF. The J gene is TRBJ2-3, the V gene TRBV6-1, with no clear D. The germline V gene has CDR1 MNHNS and CDR2 SASEGT. This CDR3 spans 15 amino acids.

The chain is built from TRBV27 and TRBJ1-5, with D uncertain. The CDR3 has 13 residues. CDR1 is MNHEY and CDR2 is SMNVEV in the germline V gene (reference sequence). Trimming pared 0 bases from V and 3 bases from J, leaving 3 bases between. This CDR3 is CASSLSYNQPQHF. CDR3 DNA sequence: TGTGCCAGCAGTTTATCCTACAATCAGCCCCAGCATTTT.

V and J are TRBV3-1 (or the pseudogene TRBV3-2) and TRBJ1-2; unclear D gene. This CDR3 has 13 amino acids. The germline V and J ends were trimmed by 3 bases and 4 bases, with 9 bases remaining between them. Germline CDR1 LGHDT, CDR2 YNNKEL (reference sequence). DNA of the CDR3: TGTGCCAGCAGCCACGCCCAGTCCTATGGCTACACCTTC. Amino acid sequence: CASSHAQSYGYTF.

The chain uses TRBV6-5 and TRBJ1-2; D is uncertain. The germline V and J ends were trimmed by 6 bases and 0 bases, with 8 bases remaining between them. Germline CDR1 is MNHEY and CDR2 is SVGAGI. The CDR3 has 13 amino acids. For the CDR3, the DNA is TGTGCCAGCAGGAAAACAACTAACTATGGCTACACCTTC. Translation: CASRKTTNYGYTF.

The rearrangement links TRBV5-1 to TRBJ1-1; D not resolved. V lost 1 base, J lost 1 base, and 8 bases lay in between. CDR1 is SGHRS and CDR2 is YFSETQ in the germline V gene. The CDR3 runs to 14 residues. CDR3 residues: CASSLRSGNTEAFF. CDR3 bases: TGCGCCAGCAGCTTGCGATCCGGGAACACTGAAGCTTTCTTT.

The gene calls are TRBV9 and TRBJ2-5, with TRBD1 matching 8 bases. Germline V gene data show CDR1 as SGDLS and CDR2 as YYNGEE. Unmatched junction bases numbered 4, after V lost 0 bases and J lost 0 bases. CDR3 length: 16 amino acids. CDR3: CASSVGAGGHQETQYF. The CDR3 DNA sequence: TGTGCCAGCAGCGTAGGGGCAGGGGGCCACCAAGAGACCCAGTACTTC.

This rearrangement joins TRBV6-1 to TRBJ2-7; 9 nucleotides match TRBD1. Trimming removed 4 bases from V and 0 bases from J; junction bases left unmatched: 16. The CDR3 runs 19 residues. Germline assignment: CDR1 MNHNS and CDR2 SASEGT. The CDR3 region has the DNA TGTGCCAGCAGTGGCGGGACAGGGAGAGGAACCTCTAACTCCTACGAGCAGTACTTC. Amino acids: CASSGGTGRGTSNSYEQYF.

A single count supports this clone. This chain joins TRBV9 and TRBJ2-2; 8 positions agree with TRBD1. CDR1 and CDR2 (germline): SGDLS, YYNGEE. Trimming at V came to 3 bases and at J to 2 bases, leaving 6 bases not matched to a gene. This CDR3 is built from 16 residues. The CDR3 DNA reads as TGTGCCAGCAGCGCCGGACAGGGCATCAACACCGGGGAGCTGTTTTTT. This translates into CASSAGQGINTGELFF.

The CDR3, as DNA: TGTGCCAGCAGCTTCGGAGGAGATACGCAGTATTTT. Its translation: CASSFGGDTQYF. This chain connects TRBV11-1 to TRBJ2-3; perhaps TRBD2 as D (5 bases). The CDR3 totals 12 residues. Trimming took off 3 bases at V and 5 bases at J, with 6 bases between the two ends. Germline loops: CDR1 SGHAT, CDR2 FQDESV (reference sequence).

The rearrangement joins TRBV28 to TRBJ1-2; 11 positions agree with TRBD1. Per germline, CDR1 MDHEN and CDR2 SYDVKM. The CDR3 has 15 amino acids. V was pared by 6 bases and J by 2 bases, with 5 bases of the junction left unmatched. Here the CDR3 reads CASSSGQGDNYGYTF. Written as DNA, the CDR3 is TGTGCCAGCAGCTCGGGACAGGGGGACAACTATGGCTACACCTTC.

The chain couples TRBV6-5 to TRBJ1-2; 9 bases line up with TRBD1. The CDR3 contains 13 residues. V was clipped by 6 bases and J by 6 bases; unmatched bases: 5. Germline lookup yields CDR1 MNHEY and CDR2 SVGAGI. CDR3 in DNA: TGTGCCAGCAGCCCCGGGACAGGGAATGGCTACACCTTC. It specifies CASSPGTGNGYTF.

The V gene is TRBV6-5, the J gene TRBJ1-5; 10 bases agree with TRBD1. The germline CDR1 and CDR2 sequences are MNHEY and SVGAGI. The CDR3 loop spans 15 amino acids. The J segment lost 3 bases and the V segment lost 5 bases, leaving 4 bases of the junction unmatched. As DNA, the CDR3 is TGTGCCAGCAGTCCGACAGGGGGCTACAATCAGCCCCAGCATTTT. Translated: CASSPTGGYNQPQHF.

The chain is built from TRBV9 and TRBJ2-3; 7 bases map to TRBD1. CDR1 and CDR2 (germline): SGDLS, YYNGEE. The ends lost 0 bases at V and 0 bases at J; junction bases unmatched: 7. This CDR3 is 17 amino acids long. CDR3 DNA: TGTGCCAGCAGCGTAGAAGTAGGGGGCTATAGCACAGATACGCAGTATTTT. Translated, it gives CASSVEVGGYSTDTQYF.

This clone came up a few times. This chain uses TRBV7-8 with TRBJ1-5; possible D gene TRBD1, 6 bases. The CDR3 length is 16 residues. CDR1 SGHVS and CDR2 FQNEAQ come from the germline V gene. V was shortened by 6 bases and J by 0 bases, with 15 bases between the two germline ends. CDR3 in amino acids: CASSAGGASSNQPQHF. The CDR3 nucleotides read TGTGCCAGCAGTGCGGGGGGGGCTAGTAGCAATCAGCCCCAGCATTTT.

This clone has at least ten counts. V is TRBV3-1 (or the pseudogene TRBV3-2) and J is TRBJ2-3, with 10 bases fitting TRBD2. Germline V CDR1 and CDR2: LGHDT, YNNKEL (reference sequence). J gave up 0 bases and V 1 base, and 7 bases lay outside the gene matches. This CDR3 contains 18 residues. In DNA, the CDR3 is TGTGCCAGCAGCCAAGGAACTAGCGGGATATCTAGCACAGATACGCAGTATTTT. Translating it yields CASSQGTSGISSTDTQYF.

The chain carries TRBV12-5 and TRBJ1-5; D gene uncertain. The V and J ends lost 6 bases and 3 bases respectively, with 9 bases between them. Looked up from germline, CDR1 is LGHNT and CDR2 is FRNRAP. The CDR3 runs 13 residues. The CDR3 nucleotides read TGTGCTAGTGGATCCTTCCTCAATCAGCCCCAGCATTTT. Protein: CASGSFLNQPQHF.

The chain joins TRBV5-1 to TRBJ1-2; possible D gene TRBD1, 6 bases. Germline values: CDR1 SGHRS, CDR2 YFSETQ. Between the trimmed V and J ends, which lost 6 bases and 2 bases, there was a span of 14 bases. The CDR3 is 14 residues long. CDR3 in amino acids: CASTGDPRNYGYTF. The CDR3 DNA reads as TGCGCCAGCACAGGGGACCCCAGGAACTATGGCTACACCTTC.

This sequence joins TRBV6-5 and TRBJ2-3, with 7 bases that match TRBD2. The trim removed 2 bases at V and 1 base at J, leaving 0 bases unmatched. The length of the CDR3 is 14 residues. Germline-derived CDR1 and CDR2 are MNHEY and SVGAGI. CDR3 DNA sequence: TGTGCCAGCAGTTACCGGGGGGGCACAGATACGCAGTATTTT. It specifies CASSYRGGTDTQYF.

The chain's CDR3 is CASRVTGGRSYEQYF. The CDR3 DNA reads TGTGCCAGCCGCGTAACAGGGGGCAGGTCCTACGAGCAGTACTTC. This chain connects TRBV5-6 to TRBJ2-7; 9 nucleotides line up with TRBD1. Germline CDR1 SGHDT, CDR2 YYEEEE. This CDR3 has 15 amino acids. Trimming took 7 bases from V and 1 from J; bases not matched to a gene: 9. The variable domain in full, with the rest retrieved from reference TRBV5-6 and TRBJ2-7, is DAGVTQSPTHLIKTRGQQVTLRCSPKSGHDTVSWYQQALGQGPQFIFQYYEEEERQRGNFPDRFSGHQFPNYSSELNVNALLLGDSALYLCASRVTGGRSYEQYFGPGTRLTVT.

The V and J genes are TRBV18 and TRBJ2-3; D is perhaps TRBD1 (6 bases). CDR1 and CDR2 (germline): KGHSH, LQKENI. The CDR3 sequence is 13 residues long. Trimming removed 4 bases from V and 2 bases from J, with 7 bases in between. CDR3 residues: CASSQGVTDTQYF. The CDR3 nucleotides read TGTGCCAGCTCACAGGGGGTCACAGATACGCAGTATTTT. The whole variable domain, remainder taken from reference TRBV18 and TRBJ2-3, is NAGVMQNPRHLVRRRGQEARLRCSPMKGHSHVYWYRQLPEEGLKFMVYLQKENIIDESGMPKERFSAEFPKEGPSILRIQQVVRGDSAAYFCASSQGVTDTQYFGPGTRLTVL.

This rearrangement joins TRBV5-4 to TRBJ2-1, with D perhaps TRBD1 (6 bases). Germline assignment: CDR1 SGHNT and CDR2 YYREEE (reference sequence). V gave up 5 bases and J gave up 4 bases, with 13 bases separating them. The CDR3 contains 14 residues. The CDR3 DNA is TGTGCCAGCAGACCCACAGGGTCATACAATGAGCAGTTCTTC. As protein: CASRPTGSYNEQFF.

This chain connects TRBV19 to TRBJ1-6, with D hard to call. The CDR3 consists of 12 residues. V was clipped by 7 bases and J by 13 bases, with 14 bases between them. Germline loops: CDR1 LNHDA, CDR2 SQIVND (reference sequence). Written as DNA, the CDR3 is TGTGCCAGTAACAGTATCCCCATGCCCCTCCACTTT. Translation gives CASNSIPMPLHF.